This TCR beta chain is drawn from a study of regulatory T cells in long-lasting Graves disease. Regarding time point: persistent/refractory GD, antithyroid drugs over 5 years with positive TRAb. From PBMCs, RNA was extracted and then used to make the TCR library. Overall study findings and caveats: The TCR repertoire of persistent Graves' patients was less diverse than that of newly diagnosed ones.

This clonotype was observed many times. What it recognizes is unknown. Libraries of TCR beta came from iRepertoire HTBI primers plus Arm-PCR of CDR3 regions. One entry per CDR3 protein, called by TCRdb with MiXCR from the multiplex PCR reads. The table has under 350,000 distinct CDR3 sequences, 22% seen once. This CDR3 comprises 12 residues. The germline gives CDR1 MDHEN, CDR2 SYDVKM. V was pared by 2 bases and J by 2 bases, with 3 bases between. This clonotype originated in a female donor with Graves disease. This specimen was peripheral blood mononuclear cells (PBMCs), taken when the disease was refractory, from a patient treated with antithyroid drugs. J is TRBJ1-1 and V is TRBV28, with D hard to call. CDR3 in DNA: TGTGCCAGCAGTTTAGACAACACTGAAGCTTTCTTT. It codes for CASSLDNTEAFF.